This T cell receptor beta chain was recorded in a study of cytomegalovirus exposure and HLA in healthy donors. Study observations and caveats: Researchers catalogued approximately 170 TCR beta chains as cytomegalovirus-associated. Earlier findings revealed that most TCR beta V segments proved productive either about 90% or about 30% of the time.

On this clone itself: Its antigen remains unknown.

The PCR made use of 60 Vbeta and 13 Jbeta primers. This table comes from immunoSEQ multiplex PCR, and its TCRdb copy is limited to in-frame clones, with some not included. The profile shows roughly 120,000 clones, about 70% of them singletons. The germline CDR1 and CDR2 sequences are WSHSY and SAAADI. CDR3 length equals 18 residues. V lost 2 bases and J lost 0; bases outside the gene matches: 7. The V call is TRBV10-2, the J call TRBJ2-6, with 7 nucleotides matching TRBD1. The specimen was PBMCs. The source is a woman aged 60-75 years in good health and CMV-seropositive. Here the CDR3 reads CASSEDRAHSSGANVLTF. For the CDR3, the DNA is TGCGCCAGCAGTGAGGACAGGGCCCATTCCTCTGGGGCCAACGTCCTGACTTTC.